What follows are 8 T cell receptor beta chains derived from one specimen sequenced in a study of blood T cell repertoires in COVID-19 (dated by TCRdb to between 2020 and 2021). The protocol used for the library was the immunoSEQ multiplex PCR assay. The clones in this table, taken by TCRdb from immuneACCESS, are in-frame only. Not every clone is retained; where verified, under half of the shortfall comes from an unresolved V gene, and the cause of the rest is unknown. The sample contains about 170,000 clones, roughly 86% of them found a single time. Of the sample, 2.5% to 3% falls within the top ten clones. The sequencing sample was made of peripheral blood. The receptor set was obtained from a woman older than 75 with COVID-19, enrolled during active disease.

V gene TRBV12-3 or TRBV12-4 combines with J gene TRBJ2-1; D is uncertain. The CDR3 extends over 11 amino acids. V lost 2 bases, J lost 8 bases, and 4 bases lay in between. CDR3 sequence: CASSLQYEQFF. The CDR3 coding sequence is TGTGCCAGCAGTTTACAGTATGAGCAGTTCTTC.

CDR3 protein: CASSEIAGQGPQHF. In DNA form, the CDR3 reads TGTGCCAGCAGTGAAATTGCCGGACAGGGTCCCCAGCATTTT. This sequence joins TRBV2 and TRBJ1-5; 8 bases are a match to TRBD1. CDR1 is SNHLY, CDR2 FYNNEI, per germline. CDR3 length: 14 amino acids. Trimming removed 2 bases from V and 10 bases from J; junction bases left unmatched: 7.

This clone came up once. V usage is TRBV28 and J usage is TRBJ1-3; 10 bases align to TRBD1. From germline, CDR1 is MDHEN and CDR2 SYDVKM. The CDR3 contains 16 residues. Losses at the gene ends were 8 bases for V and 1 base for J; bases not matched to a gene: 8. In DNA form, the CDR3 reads TGTGCCAGCGGGACAGGGGTCATAATGTCTGGAAACACCATATATTTT. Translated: CASGTGVIMSGNTIYF.

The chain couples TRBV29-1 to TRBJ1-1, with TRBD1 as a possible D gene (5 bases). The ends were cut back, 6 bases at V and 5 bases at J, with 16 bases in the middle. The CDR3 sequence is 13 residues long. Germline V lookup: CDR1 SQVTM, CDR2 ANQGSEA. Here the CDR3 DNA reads TGCAGCGTGTCTGGCAGGGTCGGAACTGAAGCTTTCTTT. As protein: CSVSGRVGTEAFF.

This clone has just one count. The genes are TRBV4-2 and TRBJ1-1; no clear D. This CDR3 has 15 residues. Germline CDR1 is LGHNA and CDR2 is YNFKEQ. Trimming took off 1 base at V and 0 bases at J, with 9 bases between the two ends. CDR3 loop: CASSQVDGMNTEAFF. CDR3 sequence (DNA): TGTGCCAGCAGCCAAGTGGACGGGATGAACACTGAAGCTTTCTTT.

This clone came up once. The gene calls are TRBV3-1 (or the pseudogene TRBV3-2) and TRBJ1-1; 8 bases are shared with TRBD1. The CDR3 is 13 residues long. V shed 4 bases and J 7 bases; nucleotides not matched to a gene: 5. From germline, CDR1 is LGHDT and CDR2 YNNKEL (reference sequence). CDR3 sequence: CASSPGGTSEAFF. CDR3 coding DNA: TGTGCCAGCAGCCCAGGGGGCACCAGTGAAGCTTTCTTT.

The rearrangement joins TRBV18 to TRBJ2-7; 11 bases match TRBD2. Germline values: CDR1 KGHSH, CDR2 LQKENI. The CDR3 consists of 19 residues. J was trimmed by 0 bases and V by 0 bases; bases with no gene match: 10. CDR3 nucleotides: TGTGCCAGCTCACCACCGTTGGGAGGAGGACTAGCGGGCTCCTACGAGCAGTACTTC. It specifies CASSPPLGGGLAGSYEQYF.

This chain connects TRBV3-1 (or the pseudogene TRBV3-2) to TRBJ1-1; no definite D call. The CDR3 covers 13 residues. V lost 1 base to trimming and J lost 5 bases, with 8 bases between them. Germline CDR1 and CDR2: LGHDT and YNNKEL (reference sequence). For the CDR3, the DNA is TGTGCCAGCAGCCAAGCTCTATGGACTGAAGCTTTCTTT. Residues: CASSQALWTEAFF.